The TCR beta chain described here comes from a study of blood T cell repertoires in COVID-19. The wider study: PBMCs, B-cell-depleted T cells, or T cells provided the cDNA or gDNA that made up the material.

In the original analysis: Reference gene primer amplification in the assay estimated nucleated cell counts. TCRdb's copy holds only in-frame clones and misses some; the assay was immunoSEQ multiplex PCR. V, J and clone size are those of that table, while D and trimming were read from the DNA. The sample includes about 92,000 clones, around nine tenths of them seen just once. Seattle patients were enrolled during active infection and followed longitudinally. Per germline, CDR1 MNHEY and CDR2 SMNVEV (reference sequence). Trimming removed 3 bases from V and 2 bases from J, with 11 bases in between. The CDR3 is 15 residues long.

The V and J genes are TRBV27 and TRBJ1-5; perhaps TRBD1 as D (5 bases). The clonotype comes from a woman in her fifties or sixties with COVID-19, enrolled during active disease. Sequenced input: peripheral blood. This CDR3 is CASSFMGTGNQPQHF. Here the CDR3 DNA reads TGTGCCAGCAGTTTTATGGGGACTGGCAATCAGCCCCAGCATTTT.